This T cell receptor beta chain came from a study of CXCR3-negative and CXCR3-positive naive CD8 T cells. The sorter processed each CD8+ T cell subset in triplicate at over 250,000 cells apiece. Germline loops: CDR1 SSHAT, CDR2 FNYEAQ (reference sequence). This CDR3 has 13 amino acids. In preparing the TRB cDNA libraries, 5' RACE with UMI labels was used. TCRdb re-called the 5' RACE reads; every CDR3 protein appears as one record, without DNA. Here the sample table reports 46,000 or so distinct CDR3 sequences. This receptor was obtained from a human donor in good health. Some clones in this sample may be carry-over from other donors' samples. The source material was naive CXCR3- CD8+ T cells from blood. Documented subset: CD45RO-CCR7+CD27+CD95- naive CD8+ T cells lacking CXCR3 (TNR3-). The chain is built from TRBV7-7 and TRBJ2-5; TCRdb returns TRBD1, unconfirmable since there is no DNA. CDR3 in amino acids: CASSPPGRETQYF.